The next 15 T cell receptor beta chains were all read from a single sample in a study of T cells in Graves' hyperthyroidism and ophthalmopathy. Researchers amplified the TCR beta CDR3 regions from RNA transcripts. HTBI primers were used for first-round RT-PCR of the TCR CDR3. MiXCR was run by TCRdb on the multiplex PCR reads, yielding one entry per CDR3 protein. Among 400,000 to 450,000 distinct CDR3 sequences listed, 14% to 15% were seen once. The material sequenced was blood. Receptors originate from a man younger than 35 with Graves' ophthalmopathy.

In this sample, this clonotype turned up many times. The J gene is TRBJ2-1, the V gene TRBV13; TRBD1 agrees at 10 bases. The CDR3 has 15 residues. With V trimmed by 5 bases and J by 3 bases, 4 bases remained unmatched. Germline V gives CDR1 PRHDT, CDR2 FYEKMQ (reference sequence). This CDR3 is CASSLGQGDYNEQFF. The CDR3, as DNA: TGTGCCAGCAGCCTTGGACAGGGGGACTACAATGAGCAGTTCTTC.

There are many counts of this clonotype. The V call is TRBV30, the J call TRBJ1-2; a possible D gene is TRBD1 (5 bases). The germline V gene encodes CDR1 GTSNPN and CDR2 SVGIG (reference sequence). The CDR3 is made up of 14 amino acids. The V and J ends lost 5 bases and 6 bases respectively, with 19 bases between them. The CDR3 protein is CAWSAGSYQHGYTF. Here the CDR3 DNA reads TGTGCCTGGTCGGCAGGGTCATACCAACATGGCTACACCTTC. The variable domain in full, with the rest retrieved from reference TRBV30 and TRBJ1-2, is SQTIHQWPATLVQPVGSPLSLECTVEGTSNPNLYWYRQAAGRGLQLLFYSVGIGQISSEVPQNLSASRPQDRQFILSSKKLLLSDSGFYLCAWSAGSYQHGYTFGSGTRLTVV.

The sample holds many counts of this clonotype. This chain connects TRBV20-1 to TRBJ2-3, with 7 bases fitting TRBD2. Germline V CDR1 and CDR2: DFQATT, SNEGSKA (reference sequence). There are 14 residues in the CDR3. The trim removed 6 bases at V and 2 bases at J, leaving 8 bases unmatched. In nucleotides, the CDR3 is TGCAGTGCCTTTCTAGCGGACCACACAGATACGCAGTATTTT. Amino acids: CSAFLADHTDTQYF.

About this clonotype: This may be a read error: a much more frequent sequence differs by one nucleotide. The CDR3 loop reads CASSVGSGTGGYKQYF. The DNA of the CDR3 is TGTGCCAGCAGCGTGGGTTCGGGGACAGGGGGATACAAGCAGTACTTC. The chain has TRBV9 and TRBJ2-7; 11 bases agree with TRBD1. CDR1 is SGDLS and CDR2 is YYNGEE in the germline V gene. The V gene end was trimmed by 2 bases and the J gene end by 8 bases; junction bases not matched to a gene: 12. The CDR3 consists of 16 residues.

The chain is built from TRBV29-1 and TRBJ1-2, with D perhaps matching TRBD1 (5 bases). The CDR3 length is 14 residues. Trimming left V 2 bases short and J 2 bases short, with 12 bases between. Germline values: CDR1 SQVTM, CDR2 ANQGSEA. CDR3 region: CSVEIERGNYGYTF. The CDR3 nucleotides read TGCAGCGTTGAAATCGAGCGGGGGAACTATGGCTACACCTTC.

This rearrangement joins TRBV30 to TRBJ2-2; TRBD2 matches 8 bases. V shed 3 bases and J 4 bases; nucleotides not matched to a gene: 7. Germline V CDR1 and CDR2: GTSNPN, SVGIG (reference sequence). This CDR3 is 15 amino acids long. CDR3 nucleotide sequence: TGTGCCTGGAGCGACCCCGGGACTAGCACCGGGGAGCTGTTTTTT. Amino acids: CAWSDPGTSTGELFF.

This clonotype was recorded many times. The V gene is TRBV2, the J gene TRBJ2-2; D is ambiguous. CDR1 is SNHLY and CDR2 is FYNNEI in the germline V gene. The CDR3 sequence is 13 residues long. V was trimmed by 8 bases and J by 2 bases, leaving 9 bases between them. The CDR3 DNA reads TGTGCCAGCGGTGCGGTAAACACCGGGGAGCTGTTTTTT. Protein sequence: CASGAVNTGELFF.

This clonotype was picked up many times. The chain carries TRBV7-9 and TRBJ1-1; no clear D. The length of the CDR3 is 15 residues. Trimming took 5 bases from V and 3 from J, leaving 16 bases between them. Germline CDR1 and CDR2: SEHNR and FQNEAQ (reference sequence). In DNA, the CDR3 is TGTGCCAGCAGCCCCCACCTTGGTGCGGACACTGAAGCTTTCTTT. This sequence encodes CASSPHLGADTEAFF. Based on the CDR3 plus reference TRBV7-9 and TRBJ1-1, the full variable domain is DTGVSQNPRHKITKRGQNVTFRCDPISEHNRLYWYRQTLGQGPEFLTYFQNEAQLEKSRLLSDRFSAERPKGSFSTLEIQRTEQGDSAMYLCASSPHLGADTEAFFGQGTRLTVV.

This sequence joins TRBV10-3 and TRBJ2-7; no firm D call. This CDR3 has 15 amino acids. V lost 0 bases to trimming and J lost 2 bases, with 11 bases between them. Germline loops: CDR1 ENHRY, CDR2 SYGVKD. The CDR3 protein is CAISESRSLPYEQYF. CDR3 DNA sequence: TGTGCCATCAGTGAGTCGAGGAGCCTCCCCTACGAGCAGTACTTC.

This clonotype was seen repeatedly, ten times or more. The chain uses TRBV7-8 and TRBJ2-3, with D maybe TRBD2 (7 bases). CDR3 length: 15 residues. In germline, CDR1 is SGHVS, CDR2 FQNEAQ. The V gene lost 10 bases and the J gene lost 3 bases, with 20 bases spanning the gap. Written as DNA, the CDR3 is TGTGCCACCAGGCAGAGGCGGGGGCCGACAGATACGCAGTATTTT. Encoded protein: CATRQRRGPTDTQYF.

This clonotype has a count of ten or more. The J gene is TRBJ2-3, the V gene TRBV3-1; D call uncertain. CDR3 length equals 14 residues. Trimming left V 0 bases short and J 2 bases short, with 6 bases between. CDR1 and CDR2 (germline): LGHDT, YNNKEL (reference sequence). The CDR3 region is CASSQEGFTDTQYF. The CDR3 region has the DNA TGTGCCAGCAGCCAAGAGGGCTTCACAGATACGCAGTATTTT.

As DNA, the CDR3 is TGTGCCAGCAGCGGTGGGGGGGAGAATGTCTATGGCTACACCTTC. This sequence encodes CASSGGGENVYGYTF. The rearrangement links TRBV9 to TRBJ1-2, with TRBD1 as a possible D gene (5 bases). The germline V and J ends were trimmed by 3 bases and 4 bases, with 16 bases remaining between them. Germline-derived CDR1 and CDR2 are SGDLS and YYNGEE. The CDR3 is made up of 15 amino acids.

This clonotype came up many times. V gene TRBV3-1 combines with J gene TRBJ2-5; D gene uncertain. The V gene lost 6 bases and the J gene lost 2 bases, with 7 bases spanning the gap. The CDR3 is made up of 12 amino acids. From germline, CDR1 is LGHDT and CDR2 YNNKEL (reference sequence). The CDR3 loop reads CASRGYQETQYF. The CDR3 DNA is TGTGCCAGCAGAGGGTATCAAGAGACCCAGTACTTC.

V gene TRBV4-1 combines with J gene TRBJ2-3; D may be TRBD1 or TRBD2 (5 bases each). V was shortened by 4 bases and J by 5 bases, with 19 bases between the two germline ends. The CDR3 has 16 amino acids. CDR1 is MGHRA, CDR2 YSYEKL, per germline. The CDR3 is CASSRFGTPFLDTQYF. The DNA for the CDR3 is TGCGCCAGCAGCCGTTTCGGGACCCCCTTTTTAGATACGCAGTATTTT.

V usage is TRBV24-1 and J usage is TRBJ2-3, with 9 bases identical to TRBD1. Losses at the gene ends were 4 bases for V and 6 bases for J; bases not matched to a gene: 10. The germline CDR1 and CDR2 sequences are KGHDR and SFDVKD. The CDR3 extends over 16 amino acids. The CDR3 protein is CATSEGGQGPGDTQYF. The CDR3 DNA is TGTGCCACCAGTGAGGGCGGACAGGGGCCAGGGGATACGCAGTATTTT.